The clone carrying this TCR beta chain was seen at least ten times. Antigen unknown. The data are from a study of T-cell reconstitution after alpha-beta-depleted transplantation in children. Overall study results and limits: Recipient T cells and thymic progenitors that survived were the source of the high TCRbeta diversity seen at day 60 in some patients. T-cell numbers and diversity, one year after transplant, stemmed largely from T cells that were newly produced. About two months after transplant, alpha-beta T cells reportedly came from several hundred expanded graft clones.

The TCRbeta library was prepared with unique molecular identifiers. TCRdb reprocessed the PCR reads with MiXCR, giving one entry per CDR3 protein. This table holds 200,000 or so distinct CDR3 sequences, roughly 6.5% found once. The input for sequencing was PBMCs, taken before TCRalphabeta/CD19-depleted stem cell transplant. The TCR was taken from a girl in the first two years of life with combined immunodeficiency, due to receive a stem cell transplant.

The CDR3 loop reads CATSAHLTSGGEQFF. In DNA, the CDR3 is TGTGCCACCAGCGCCCACCTAACCTCCGGGGGTGAGCAGTTCTTC. This chain links TRBV15 with TRBJ2-1; possibly TRBD2 for D (6 bases). Per the germline V gene, CDR1 is LNHNV and CDR2 is YYDKDF (reference sequence). This CDR3 comprises 15 residues. V lost 5 bases and J lost 9, with 20 bases in between.